This T cell receptor beta chain was identified during a study of shared clonotypes between healthy human individuals. Study results and caveats: When compared with the clonotypes that were shared by all four sorted-subset donors, the non-shared clonotypes turned out to have lower generation probabilities. Donors were few, which limited the genetic and exposure-history diversity represented.

Worth noting for this clone: The antigen is undetermined.

TCRdb keeps only in-frame clones here, not all; method: immunoSEQ multiplex PCR. The sample lists 330,000 or so clones; 70% to 75% were seen once. In the CD4+ fraction, cells were divided into CD45RA+ naive and CD45RA-negative memory subsets. With 2 bases clipped from V and 4 bases from J, the junction kept 8 bases outside the gene matches. Per the germline V gene, CDR1 is SGHAT and CDR2 is FQNNGV. This CDR3 comprises 16 residues. This TCR came from a man aged 25 to 45 in good health. The chain is built from TRBV11-2 and TRBJ2-3, with 8 bases fitting TRBD2. Sequenced input: memory CD4+ T cells sorted from blood. Subset here: CD45RA-negative fraction. CDR3 bases: TGTGCCAGCAGCTTAAGGCTAGCGGGTAGCTCAGATACGCAGTATTTT. This encodes CASSLRLAGSSDTQYF.